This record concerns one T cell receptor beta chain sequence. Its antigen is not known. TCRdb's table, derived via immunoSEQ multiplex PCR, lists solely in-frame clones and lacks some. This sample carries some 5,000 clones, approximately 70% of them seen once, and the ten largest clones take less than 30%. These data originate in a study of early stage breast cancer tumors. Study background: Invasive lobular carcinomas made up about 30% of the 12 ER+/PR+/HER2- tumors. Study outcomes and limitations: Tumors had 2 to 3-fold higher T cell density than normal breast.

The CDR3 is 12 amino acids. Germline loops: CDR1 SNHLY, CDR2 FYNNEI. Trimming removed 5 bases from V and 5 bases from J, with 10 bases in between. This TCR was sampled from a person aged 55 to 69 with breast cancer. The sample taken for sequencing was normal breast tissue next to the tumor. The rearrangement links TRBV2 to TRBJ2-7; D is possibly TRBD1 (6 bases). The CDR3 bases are TGTGCCAGCAGTCCTCAGGGGCACGAGCAGTACTTC. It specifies CASSPQGHEQYF. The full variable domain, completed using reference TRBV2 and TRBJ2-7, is EPEVTQTPSHQVTQMGQEVILRCVPISNHLYFYWYRQILGQKVEFLVSFYNNEISEKSEIFDDQFSVERPDGSNFTLKIRSTKLEDSAMYFCASSPQGHEQYFGPGTRLTVT.